Listed here are 25 T cell receptor beta chains from one sample, sequenced in a study of blood T cell repertoires in COVID-19. Profiling relied on immunoSEQ multiplex PCR, and the TCRdb table lists in-frame clones only, not all of them. The repertoire has 200,000 to 300,000 clones, approximately 88% of them found once; the top ten carry over 2.5%. The sample consisted of PBMCs or T cells enriched from blood (not recorded which). The origin of the receptors is a woman in her thirties or forties who had been exposed to COVID-19.

There are a few counts of this clone. The same CDR3 can be traced to other DNA sequences in this sample. The gene calls are TRBV4-2 and TRBJ1-3, with D unresolved. Germline values: CDR1 LGHNA, CDR2 YNFKEQ. Trimming shortened V by 3 bases and J by 0 bases, and 6 bases separated the two germline ends. There are 14 residues in the CDR3. Here the CDR3 DNA reads TGTGCCAGCAGCCAGGAGAGCTCTGGAAACACCATATATTTT. This sequence encodes CASSQESSGNTIYF.

The chain is built from TRBV4-2 and TRBJ1-6; D gene ambiguous. V was cut by 2 bases and J by 0 bases, with 14 bases left in between. Germline V gene lookup returns CDR1 LGHNA and CDR2 YNFKEQ. This CDR3 spans 18 amino acids. Here the CDR3 reads CASSQSVKSPSYNSPLHF. In nucleotides, the CDR3 is TGTGCCAGCAGCCAATCAGTCAAGTCCCCCTCCTATAATTCACCCCTCCACTTT.

The CDR3 loop is CATSDRTSEYEQFF. The CDR3, as DNA: TGTGCCACCAGTGACAGGACTAGCGAATATGAGCAGTTCTTC. V and J are TRBV24-1 and TRBJ2-1; TRBD2 agrees at 9 bases. In germline, CDR1 is KGHDR, CDR2 SFDVKD. J lost 8 bases, V lost 4 bases, and 5 bases had no gene match. The length of the CDR3 is 14 residues.

The chain links TRBV7-3 to TRBJ2-1, with no clear D. The CDR3 extends over 11 amino acids. The V end was cut by 5 bases, the J end by 9 bases, with 8 bases between. Per the germline V gene, CDR1 is SGHTA and CDR2 is FQGTGA. CDR3 sequence (DNA): TGTGCCAGCAGCCAGGTGGGTGAGCAGTTCTTC. This gives the protein CASSQVGEQFF.

CDR3 sequence (DNA): TGTGCCAGCTCACCATACTTACTCCAGGATGGCTACACCTTC. Translation gives CASSPYLLQDGYTF. The chain joins TRBV18 to TRBJ1-2, with D uncertain. The germline V gene has CDR1 KGHSH and CDR2 LQKENI. Trimming removed 2 bases at V and 6 bases at J, with 13 bases between. There are 14 residues in the CDR3. Combining the CDR3 with reference TRBV18 and TRBJ1-2 gives the whole variable domain NAGVMQNPRHLVRRRGQEARLRCSPMKGHSHVYWYRQLPEEGLKFMVYLQKENIIDESGMPKERFSAEFPKEGPSILRIQQVVRGDSAAYFCASSPYLLQDGYTFGSGTRLTVV.

The J gene is TRBJ2-7, the V gene TRBV18; 9 positions agree with TRBD1. From germline, CDR1 is KGHSH and CDR2 LQKENI. V dropped 4 bases and J dropped 5; count of bases not matched to a gene: 12. This CDR3 spans 16 amino acids. CDR3 in amino acids: CASSLAGTGGQDEQYF. CDR3 in DNA: TGTGCCAGCTCACTTGCTGGAACAGGGGGCCAGGACGAGCAGTACTTC.

As to this clone: Other nucleotide sequences in the sample specify the same CDR3. This sequence joins TRBV27 and TRBJ1-2; the D is unclear. Germline CDR1 reads MNHEY; CDR2 reads SMNVEV (reference sequence). The CDR3 is 14 amino acids. Trimming stripped 3 bases from V and 0 bases from J, with 8 bases between. DNA of the CDR3: TGTGCCAGCAGTTTGAGAGGTTCTAACTATGGCTACACCTTC. It translates to CASSLRGSNYGYTF.

The rearrangement uses TRBV21-1 and TRBJ2-7; the D call TRBD1 from the table was never checked on the DNA. TRBV21-1 is shown as a pseudogene. This CDR3 has 17 residues. The CDR3 loop reads CASSKEGLWAGAYEQYV. The DNA of the CDR3 is TGTGCCAGCAGCAAAGAGGGGCTTTGGGCAGGAGCCTACGAGCAGTACGTC.

This CDR3 is CAAGQGIETQYF. As DNA, the CDR3 is TGTGCGGCTGGGCAGGGGATTGAGACCCAGTACTTC. J is TRBJ2-5 and V is TRBV2; TRBD1 is a possible D gene (6 bases). The CDR3 loop spans 12 amino acids. Per germline, CDR1 SNHLY and CDR2 FYNNEI. Based on the CDR3 plus reference TRBV2 and TRBJ2-5, the full variable domain is EPEVTQTPSHQVTQMGQEVILRCVPISNHLYFYWYRQILGQKVEFLVSFYNNEISEKSEIFDDQFSVERPDGSNFTLKIRSTKLEDSAMYFCAAGQGIETQYFGPGTRLLVL.

J is TRBJ1-3 and V is TRBV3-1 (or the pseudogene TRBV3-2), with D unresolved. CDR3 length: 16 amino acids. Germline values: CDR1 LGHDT, CDR2 YNNKEL (reference sequence). The germline V and J ends were trimmed by 1 base and 4 bases, with 14 bases remaining between them. In DNA, the CDR3 is TGTGCCAGCAGCCAAGGGAGGGAAGGTGGGGGAAACACCATATATTTT. Translation: CASSQGREGGGNTIYF.

The chain couples TRBV2 to TRBJ2-1, with TRBD2 matching 7 bases. In germline, CDR1 is SNHLY, CDR2 FYNNEI. The ends lost 9 bases at V and 6 bases at J; junction bases unmatched: 8. This CDR3 is built from 13 residues. This CDR3 reads CASAGLGINEQFF. CDR3 bases: TGTGCCAGTGCTGGACTAGGCATCAATGAGCAGTTCTTC.

The chain employs TRBV2 and TRBJ1-1; D may be TRBD1 (5 bases). V lost 6 bases and J 5 bases, leaving 13 bases between the germline ends. Germline V gene lookup returns CDR1 SNHLY and CDR2 FYNNEI. The CDR3 length is 13 residues. The CDR3 DNA sequence: TGTGCCAGCAGCCTTACCGGGGGTACTGAAGCTTTCTTT. Amino acid sequence: CASSLTGGTEAFF. The full variable domain, rest sourced from reference TRBV2 and TRBJ1-1, is EPEVTQTPSHQVTQMGQEVILRCVPISNHLYFYWYRQILGQKVEFLVSFYNNEISEKSEIFDDQFSVERPDGSNFTLKIRSTKLEDSAMYFCASSLTGGTEAFFGQGTRLTVV.

The chain links TRBV12-3 or TRBV12-4 to TRBJ1-1; tentatively, D is TRBD1 (6 bases). V dropped 4 bases and J dropped 11 bases, with 17 bases sitting between them. CDR3 length equals 13 residues. The CDR3 nucleotides are TGTGCCAGCAGTTACCGACAGGAGTCAAAGGCTTTCTTT. It yields the protein CASSYRQESKAFF.

The J gene is TRBJ2-5, the V gene TRBV21-1; the table's D call of TRBD1 was not tested on the DNA. TRBV21-1 is a pseudogene. This CDR3 spans 14 amino acids. The CDR3 sequence is CASSRKQGIETQYF. The CDR3, as DNA: TGTGCCAGCAGCAGGAAACAGGGAATCGAGACCCAGTACTTC.

The rearrangement joins TRBV2 to TRBJ2-7, with 8 bases lining up with TRBD2. Germline trimming cut 6 bases from V and 2 bases from J; bases unmatched to any gene: 12. The CDR3 is 16 amino acids. Germline loops: CDR1 SNHLY, CDR2 FYNNEI. The CDR3 coding sequence is TGTGCCAGCAGGGGGAGACTAGCGTACGAGCCCTACGAGCAGTACGTC. Protein sequence: CASRGRLAYEPYEQYV.

This rearrangement joins TRBV19 to TRBJ2-3, with TRBD2 matching 8 bases. Germline values: CDR1 LNHDA, CDR2 SQIVND (reference sequence). The CDR3 totals 14 residues. The trim removed 3 bases at V and 3 bases at J, leaving 2 bases unmatched. The CDR3 DNA is TGTGCCAGTAGTATGGTAGCGGGGACAGATACGCAGTATTTT. Amino acid sequence: CASSMVAGTDTQYF. Full variable domain (remainder filled in from reference TRBV19 and TRBJ2-3): DGGITQSPKYLFRKEGQNVTLSCEQNLNHDAMYWYRQDPGQGLRLIYYSQIVNDFQKGDIAEGYSVSREKKESFPLTVTSAQKNPTAFYLCASSMVAGTDTQYFGPGTRLTVL.

The genes are TRBV18 and TRBJ1-5; D gene ambiguous. The germline V and J ends were trimmed by 3 bases and 4 bases, with 10 bases remaining between them. This CDR3 has 14 residues. Looked up from germline, CDR1 is KGHSH and CDR2 is LQKENI. The CDR3 sequence: CASSPATVNQPQHF. As DNA, the CDR3 is TGTGCCAGCTCACCCGCAACAGTGAATCAGCCCCAGCATTTT.

Note on this clone: At one of its ends the junction is not consistent with the germline gene, which may arise from a read error. The genes are TRBV5-1 and TRBJ1-6, with 8 bases fitting TRBD1. CDR1 and CDR2 (germline): SGHRS, YFSETQ. This CDR3 is 17 amino acids long. CDR3 residues: CASSYWTGWSYNSPLHF. CDR3 nucleotide sequence: TGTGCCAGCAGCTACTGGACAGGGTGGTCCTATAATTCACCCCTCCACTTT.

There are a few counts of this clone. The V gene is TRBV10-3, the J gene TRBJ1-5, with 8 positions matching TRBD1. CDR3 size: 15 residues. Looked up from germline, CDR1 is ENHRY and CDR2 is SYGVKD. Trimming took 3 bases from V and 2 from J; bases not matched to a gene: 3. The CDR3 reads CAISDSTGGNQPQHF. Written as DNA, the CDR3 is TGTGCCATCAGTGACTCGACAGGGGGCAATCAGCCCCAGCATTTT.

V gene TRBV2 combines with J gene TRBJ1-4, with 7 bases aligning to TRBD1. Germline V gene lookup returns CDR1 SNHLY and CDR2 FYNNEI. The CDR3 is made up of 15 amino acids. Trimming removed 3 bases from V and 4 bases from J; junction bases left unmatched: 5. For the CDR3, the DNA is TGTGCCAGCAGTGACTTCACAGGGGTTAATGAAAAACTGTTTTTT. This codes for CASSDFTGVNEKLFF.

The chain employs TRBV19 and TRBJ1-1; D is ambiguous. CDR1 and CDR2 (germline): LNHDA, SQIVND (reference sequence). V shed 7 bases and J shed 1 base, with 13 bases lying between them. The CDR3 sequence is 14 residues long. Here the CDR3 DNA reads TGTGCCAGTATGCAAAAGCTATGGAACACTGAAGCTTTCTTT. Its translation is CASMQKLWNTEAFF.

This clone was observed a single time. This chain uses TRBV6-5 with TRBJ2-2; 7 nucleotides match TRBD1. The V gene end was trimmed by 2 bases and the J gene end by 4 bases; junction bases not matched to a gene: 4. The CDR3 contains 15 residues. The germline CDR1 and CDR2 sequences are MNHEY and SVGAGI. CDR3: CASSYANRGTGELFF. CDR3 nucleotide sequence: TGTGCCAGCAGTTACGCTAACAGGGGCACCGGGGAGCTGTTTTTT.

This chain joins TRBV28 and TRBJ2-7, with 9 nucleotides matching TRBD1. The V gene's germline CDR1 is MDHEN and CDR2 SYDVKM. V was pared by 3 bases and J by 5 bases, with 5 bases of the junction left unmatched. The CDR3 is made up of 14 amino acids. The CDR3 spells CASSFIQGANEQYF. The CDR3 DNA is TGTGCCAGCAGTTTTATACAGGGGGCCAACGAGCAGTACTTC.

This chain connects TRBV10-3 to TRBJ1-2; D perhaps matches TRBD1 (6 bases). The CDR3 is 14 residues long. CDR1 ENHRY and CDR2 SYGVKD come from the germline V gene. Trimming removed 4 bases at V and 4 bases at J, with 13 bases between. The CDR3 sequence is CAISVGQLGYGYTF. As DNA, the CDR3 is TGTGCCATCAGTGTTGGACAGCTGGGCTATGGCTACACCTTC.

The V call is TRBV7-3, the J call TRBJ2-1; D is perhaps TRBD1 (5 bases). Between the trimmed V and J ends, which lost 4 bases and 0 bases, there was a span of 16 bases. Germline values: CDR1 SGHTA, CDR2 FQGTGA. CDR3 length: 17 residues. CDR3 coding DNA: TGTGCCAGCAGCTCCCAACCTGCAGGGCTCTCCTACAATGAGCAGTTCTTC. Protein sequence: CASSSQPAGLSYNEQFF. The variable domain in full, with the rest retrieved from reference TRBV7-3 and TRBJ2-1, is GAGVSQTPSNKVTEKGKYVELRCDPISGHTALYWYRQSLGQGPEFLIYFQGTGAADDSGLPNDRFFAVRPEGSVSTLKIQRTERGDSAVYLCASSSQPAGLSYNEQFFGPGTRLTVL.